What follows are 10 T cell receptor beta chains derived from one specimen sequenced in a study of shared clonotypes between healthy human individuals. This table comes from immunoSEQ multiplex PCR, and its TCRdb copy is limited to in-frame clones, with some not included. The data hold some 2,500,000 clones, with approximately 93% observed a single time. Source material: naive CD4+ T cells from PBMCs. Subset given: CD45RA+ positively selected. Source of these receptors: a man between 18 and 35 years old in good health. Some clones in this sample may be carry-over from other donors' samples.

The rearrangement joins TRBV9 to TRBJ1-2; D unresolved. The V end was cut by 3 bases, the J end by 0 bases, with 18 bases between. Germline CDR1 is SGDLS and CDR2 is YYNGEE. The CDR3 is 17 residues long. The CDR3 protein is CASSALLTRAPNYGYTF. DNA for the CDR3: TGTGCCAGCAGCGCGTTACTAACACGTGCTCCTAACTATGGCTACACCTTC.

This sequence joins TRBV6-6 and TRBJ2-7, with 8 positions matching TRBD2. CDR1 is MNHNY, CDR2 SVGAGI, per germline (reference sequence). CDR3 size: 15 residues. Trimming removed 5 bases from V and 2 bases from J; junction bases left unmatched: 8. Here the CDR3 DNA reads TGTGCCAGCAGTGCCACTAGCGGAGGACCCTACGAGCAGTACTTC. Translated: CASSATSGGPYEQYF.

This clone was picked up one time. The V call is TRBV6-5, the J call TRBJ2-5; D not resolved. Deletions cut 8 bases from V and 5 bases from J, with 6 bases between. The CDR3 has 10 residues. Germline V gene lookup returns CDR1 MNHEY and CDR2 SVGAGI. The CDR3 protein is CASPHETQYF. CDR3 bases: TGTGCCAGCCCTCATGAGACCCAGTACTTC.

J is TRBJ2-7 and V is TRBV6-6; D unclear. The CDR3 extends over 13 amino acids. Looked up from germline, CDR1 is MNHNY and CDR2 is SVGAGI (reference sequence). Trimming left V 5 bases short and J 3 bases short, with 11 bases between. CDR3 nucleotides: TGTGCCAGCAGTCAAAGCTGGGGCTACGAGCAGTACTTC. It yields the protein CASSQSWGYEQYF.

The genes are TRBV2 and TRBJ2-3, with 9 bases that match TRBD2. V lost 7 bases, J lost 0 bases, and 5 bases stayed unmatched. Germline CDR1 and CDR2: SNHLY and FYNNEI. This CDR3 region has 15 residues. The CDR3 here is CASTKTSGSTDTQYF. Here the CDR3 DNA reads TGTGCCAGCACCAAGACTAGCGGAAGCACAGATACGCAGTATTTT.

The rearrangement links TRBV11-3 to TRBJ2-2; tentatively, D is TRBD2 (6 bases). Germline V lookup: CDR1 SGHNT, CDR2 YENEEA. The V end lost 4 bases, the J end lost 5 bases, and 8 bases lay between the germline ends. The CDR3 runs 13 residues. Written as DNA, the CDR3 is TGTGCCAGCAGCTCCGCGGGAACCGGGGAGCTGTTTTTT. It encodes CASSSAGTGELFF.

CDR3 amino acids: CASYGGYTEAFF. The DNA for the CDR3 is TGTGCCAGCTATGGAGGGTACACTGAAGCTTTCTTT. The rearrangement uses TRBV6-5 and TRBJ1-1, with unresolved D. Looked up from germline, CDR1 is MNHEY and CDR2 is SVGAGI. V lost 8 bases and J lost 3, with 10 bases in between. This CDR3 has 12 residues.

This clone was counted only a few times. The V call is TRBV7-6, the J call TRBJ2-1; D gene unclear. The CDR3 length is 15 residues. Deletions cut 2 bases from V and 2 bases from J, with 10 bases between. In germline, CDR1 is SGHVS, CDR2 FNYEAQ. The CDR3 protein is CASSLMAGPYNEQFF. DNA of the CDR3: TGTGCCAGCAGCTTAATGGCAGGACCCTACAATGAGCAGTTCTTC.

The V call is TRBV28, the J call TRBJ1-3; no reliable D call. Germline lookup yields CDR1 MDHEN and CDR2 SYDVKM. The CDR3 runs to 16 residues. V gave up 4 bases and J gave up 0 bases, with 13 bases separating them. The CDR3 region has the DNA TGTGCCAGCAGTTCCCTGGCGGAGAGCTCTGGAAACACCATATATTTT. Its protein is CASSSLAESSGNTIYF.

Concerning this clone: This sample also contains other DNA sequences that code for the same CDR3. The CDR3 DNA sequence: TGTGCCAGCAGCCTACAGGGGGAGCAGTACTTC. Protein sequence: CASSLQGEQYF. V and J are TRBV7-9 and TRBJ2-7, with 7 nucleotides matching TRBD1. The CDR3 is 11 amino acids. V shed 5 bases and J 7 bases; nucleotides not matched to a gene: 2. Looked up from germline, CDR1 is SEHNR and CDR2 is FQNEAQ (reference sequence).